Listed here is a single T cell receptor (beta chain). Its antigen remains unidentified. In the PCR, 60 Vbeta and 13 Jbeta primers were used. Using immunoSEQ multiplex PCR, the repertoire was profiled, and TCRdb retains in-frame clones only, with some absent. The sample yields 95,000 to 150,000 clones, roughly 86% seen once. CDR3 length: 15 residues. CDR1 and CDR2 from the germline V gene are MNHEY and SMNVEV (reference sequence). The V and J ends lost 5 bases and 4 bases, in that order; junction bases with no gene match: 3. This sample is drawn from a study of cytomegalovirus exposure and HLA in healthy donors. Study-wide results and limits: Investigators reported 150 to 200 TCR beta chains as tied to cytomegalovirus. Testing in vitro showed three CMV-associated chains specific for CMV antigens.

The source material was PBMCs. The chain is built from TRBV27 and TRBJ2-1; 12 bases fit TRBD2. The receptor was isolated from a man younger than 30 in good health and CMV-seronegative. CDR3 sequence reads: CASSPSGGVYNEQFF. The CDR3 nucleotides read TGTGCCAGCAGTCCTAGCGGGGGGGTTTACAATGAGCAGTTCTTC.